The rows below give T cell receptor beta chains drawn from one sample of a study of cytomegalovirus exposure and HLA in healthy donors. Assay used: immunoSEQ multiplex PCR; TCRdb lists only in-frame clones, some missing. Of around 250,000 clones listed, around 90% are singletons. The material sequenced was PBMCs. These TCRs come from a woman younger than 35 in good health and CMV-seronegative. The CDR3 runs from the conserved cysteine through the conserved F or W. The D gene is left open where the match is weak. Clone size is given for some rows only: seen once, a few or many times, or a class if the clone is expanded.

J gene | clone size | D gene | V gene | CDR3 protein | CDR3 DNA
TRBJ2-5 | - | - | TRBV7-9 | CASSLAHPYYGQETQYF | TGTGCCAGCAGCTTAGCGCATCCTTACTATGGTCAAGAGACCCAGTACTTC
TRBJ1-4 | - | TRBD1 | TRBV4-3 | CASSPGTVATNEKLFF | TGCGCCAGCAGCCCCGGGACAGTTGCAACTAATGAAAAACTGTTTTTT
TRBJ2-3 | - | TRBD2 | TRBV6-4 | CASSVLAGGPEDTQYF | TGTGCCAGCAGTGTCTTAGCGGGGGGGCCTGAGGATACGCAGTATTTT
TRBJ2-5 | - | TRBD2 | TRBV6-6 | CASRFTSAWGETQYF | TGTGCCAGCAGATTCACTAGCGCCTGGGGGGAGACCCAGTACTTC
TRBJ2-1 | once | TRBD1 | TRBV5-1 | CASSLAHGQAAYNEQFF | TGCGCCAGCAGCTTGGCGCACGGACAGGCGGCGTACAATGAGCAGTTCTTC
TRBJ1-5 | - | - | TRBV29-1 | CSVAETDRQPQHF | TGCAGCGTTGCTGAGACAGATCGACAGCCCCAGCATTTT
TRBJ2-7 | - | TRBD2 | TRBV6-1 | CASSEPLSRLADAYEQYF | TGTGCCAGCAGTGAACCCCTTAGCAGACTAGCGGATGCCTACGAGCAGTACTTC
TRBJ1-1 | - | - | TRBV7-2 | CASSLFSTGMNTEAFF | TGTGCCAGCAGCTTATTTTCTACAGGGATGAACACTGAAGCTTTCTTT
TRBJ2-3 | once | TRBD2 | TRBV9 | CASSAGGTDTQYF | TGTGCCAGCAGCGCGGGAGGGACAGATACGCAGTATTTT
TRBJ2-1 | - | TRBD2 | TRBV5-1 | CASAAGLAILNEQFF | TGCGCCAGTGCCGCGGGACTAGCTATCCTCAATGAGCAGTTCTTC
TRBJ2-3 | - | - | TRBV25-1 | CASSERGISADTQYF | TGTGCCAGCAGTGAACGAGGGATCAGTGCAGATACGCAGTATTTT
TRBJ2-3 | - | TRBD2 | TRBV13 | CASSLRLAGGPDTQYF | TGTGCCAGCAGCTTACGGCTAGCGGGGGGGCCGGATACGCAGTATTTT
TRBJ2-1 | - | - | TRBV29-1 | CSVERGGRVYYNEQFF | TGCAGCGTTGAGCGCGGGGGCCGGGTCTACTACAATGAGCAGTTCTTC
TRBJ1-2 | few | TRBD1 | TRBV2 | CASVAEDRAYGYTF | TGTGCCAGCGTCGCCGAAGACAGGGCCTATGGCTACACCTTC
TRBJ1-1 | once | - | TRBV28 | CASSLMSTEAFF | TGTGCCAGCAGCCTGATGAGCACTGAAGCTTTCTTT
TRBJ1-1 | - | - | TRBV18 | CASSPEGMQRF | TGTGCCAGCTCACCAGAGGGAATGCAGCGCTTT
TRBJ2-3 | - | TRBD2 | TRBV6-5 | CASRKRGPTDTQYF | TGTGCCAGCAGGAAGCGGGGGCCCACAGATACGCAGTATTTT
TRBJ1-1 | - | TRBD1 | TRBV25-1 | CASSPRQGAEAFF | TGTGCCAGCAGTCCGCGACAGGGCGCTGAAGCTTTCTTT
TRBJ2-1 | - | TRBD2 | TRBV6-6 | CASSPGRGSSYNEQFF | TGTGCCAGCAGCCCAGGGCGGGGGAGCTCCTACAATGAGCAGTTCTTC
TRBJ2-5 | - | - | TRBV7-2 | CASSSTIYRVTQETQYF | TGTGCCAGCAGCTCCACCATTTACAGGGTAACCCAAGAGACCCAGTACTTC
TRBJ1-1 | - | - | TRBV27 | CASSLLGENTEAFF | TGTGCCAGCAGTTTATTAGGGGAGAACACTGAAGCTTTCTTT
TRBJ1-5 | - | - | TRBV4-1 | CASSQEYNQPQHF | TGCGCCAGCAGCCAAGAATACAATCAGCCCCAGCATTTT
TRBJ2-7 | - | TRBD2 | TRBV5-1 | CASSRGGATYEQYF | TGCGCCAGCAGTAGGGGAGGGGCCACCTACGAGCAGTACTTC
TRBJ1-2 | - | - | TRBV27 | CASSLRGGNYGYTF | TGTGCCAGCAGCCTCCGGGGGGGTAACTATGGCTACACCTTC
TRBJ2-2 | - | TRBD1 | TRBV5-1 | CASSFTGGSDTGELFF | TGCGCCAGCAGCTTCACAGGGGGATCGGACACCGGGGAGCTGTTTTTT
TRBJ2-3 | - | - | TRBV28 | CASSLPPSAGDTQYF | TGTGCCAGCAGCCTCCCTCCTAGCGCCGGAGATACGCAGTATTTT
TRBJ1-2 | - | - | TRBV6-1 | CASSEADSHYGYTF | TGTGCCAGCAGTGAAGCGGACAGCCACTATGGCTACACCTTC
TRBJ1-1 | once | TRBD1 | TRBV5-1 | CASSSRDRGTEAFF | TGCGCCAGCAGCAGCCGGGACAGGGGGACTGAAGCTTTCTTT
TRBJ2-3 | - | - | TRBV5-1 | CASSDRQGTDTQYF | TGCGCCAGCAGCGACAGACAGGGCACAGATACGCAGTATTTT
TRBJ2-1 | - | - | TRBV7-9 | CASSLWGLYNEQFF | TGTGCCAGCAGCTTATGGGGGCTGTACAATGAGCAGTTCTTC
TRBJ1-5 | - | - | TRBV2 | CARGHSGSNQPQHF | TGTGCCAGAGGACACTCAGGGAGCAATCAGCCCCAGCATTTT
TRBJ2-7 | - | TRBD2 | TRBV29-1 | CSVDRRLAGRSSYEQYF | TGCAGCGTCGACCGACGACTAGCGGGGAGGAGCTCCTACGAGCAGTACTTC
TRBJ2-2 | - | - | TRBV6-1 | CASIFSGNTGELFF | TGTGCCAGCATATTTTCGGGGAACACCGGGGAGCTGTTTTTT
TRBJ1-1 | - | TRBD1 | TRBV28 | CASTPSPGQGAEGNTEAFF | TGTGCCAGCACCCCAAGTCCCGGACAGGGGGCGGAAGGGAACACTGAAGCTTTCTTT
TRBJ1-1 | - | - | TRBV7-7 | CASSLYDSSNTEAFF | TGTGCCAGCAGCTTATACGACAGCTCGAACACTGAAGCTTTCTTT
TRBJ2-5 | - | - | TRBV7-9 | CASSLGDTPWETQYF | TGTGCCAGCAGCTTAGGAGATACCCCGTGGGAGACCCAGTACTTC
TRBJ2-5 | - | TRBD2 | TRBV14 | CASSQLLAGYQETQYF | TGTGCCAGCAGCCAATTATTAGCGGGGTATCAAGAGACCCAGTACTTC